The TCR beta chain under discussion was sequenced for a study of response to subunit inactivated influenza vaccine. The CDR3 has 18 residues. Germline-derived CDR1 and CDR2 are SGHDN and FVKESK. The V and J ends lost 4 bases and 3 bases respectively, with 23 bases between them. Study-level findings and limits: The authors suggested that every seasonal influenza vaccination recruits few new T cells.

From the RT-PCR reads, TCRdb called clonotypes with MiXCR, one entry per CDR3 protein. This repertoire shows fewer than 600,000 distinct CDR3 sequences, approximately 7.7% found once; its top ten account for around 13%. A remark on this clonotype: Its antigen is not identified.

The chain has TRBV14 and TRBJ2-3, with D uncertain. This clonotype originated in a man aged 45 to 75 who received an inactivated influenza vaccine. Source: PBMCs from blood, taken roughly 24 months after vaccination. The CDR3 region is CASSPISDGDFRTDTQYF. In DNA, the CDR3 is TGTGCCAGCAGCCCGATTTCGGACGGAGACTTCAGAACAGATACGCAGTATTTT. Drawing the rest from reference TRBV14 and TRBJ2-3, the complete variable domain is EAGVTQFPSHSVIEKGQTVTLRCDPISGHDNLYWYRRVMGKEIKFLLHFVKESKQDESGMPNNRFLAERTGGTYSTLKVQPAELEDSGVYFCASSPISDGDFRTDTQYFGPGTRLTVL.